This T cell receptor (beta chain) emerged from a study of cytomegalovirus exposure and HLA in healthy donors. Study as a whole: Earlier results showed 117 million unique TCR beta sequences derived from approximately 180 million T cells. Early released data had tens of millions of unique TCRs, all coming from HLA-typed donors. Most genotyped donors, about 81% of about 400, had Caucasian-associated genetic ancestry.

The CDR3 length is 15 residues. The ends lost 5 bases at V and 3 bases at J; junction bases unmatched: 7. Germline assignment: CDR1 MDHEN and CDR2 SYDVKM. Study results and limitations: Analyses of presence and absence presupposed an approximately uniform sequencing depth across donors.

The PCR made use of 60 Vbeta and 13 Jbeta primers. Libraries were prepared by immunoSEQ multiplex PCR; TCRdb keeps only in-frame clonotypes and omits some of them. The table has 160,000 or so clones, 81% seen once. For this clone: Antigen unknown.

Sample: PBMCs. This TCR came from a woman between 18 and 29 years old in good health and CMV-seropositive. V and J are TRBV28 and TRBJ2-3; 8 bases line up with TRBD1. The CDR3 here is CASSQTGEATDTQYF. CDR3 nucleotide sequence: TGTGCCAGCAGTCAGACAGGGGAGGCGACAGATACGCAGTATTTT. Combining the CDR3 with reference TRBV28 and TRBJ2-3 gives the whole variable domain DVKVTQSSRYLVKRTGEKVFLECVQDMDHENMFWYRQDPGLGLRLIYFSYDVKMKEKGDIPEGYSVSREKKERFSLILESASTNQTSMYLCASSQTGEATDTQYFGPGTRLTVL.